This T cell receptor beta chain was recorded in a study of shared T cell receptors in the human thymus. Per germline, CDR1 KGHSH and CDR2 LQKENI. The CDR3 length is 17 residues. V was cut by 2 bases and J by 5 bases, with 21 bases left in between. TCRdb's copy holds only in-frame clones and misses some; the assay was immunoSEQ multiplex PCR. The repertoire includes hundreds of thousands of clones, around 87% of them detected once, and about 0.0094% sits in the top ten. This same sample was also part of a study on human thymus T cells. That paper adds: Thymic resections from corrective heart surgery supplied the tissue. Thymic repertoires from unrelated individuals overlapped highly, related research reported.

This sequence originates from a boy under two years old with a congenital heart defect. Sequences were obtained from thymocytes. The V call is TRBV18, the J call TRBJ1-1; D is unresolved. The CDR3 region is CASSPMSGEVRQTEAFF. Here the CDR3 DNA reads TGTGCCAGCTCACCAATGTCTGGGGAGGTACGGCAGACTGAAGCTTTCTTT.